The 16 T cell receptor beta chains listed next were all sequenced from one sample in a study of T cell responses to AZD1222 COVID-19 vaccine. Assay: immunoSEQ multiplex PCR; the TCRdb copy retains only in-frame clones and omits some. The data contain roughly 100,000 clones, roughly 80% of them singletons. Material: peripheral blood, obtained on day 0 of AZD1222 vaccination. These receptors originate from an adult in good health.

The genes are TRBV7-9 and TRBJ1-4, with no clear D. This CDR3 is built from 14 residues. V dropped 7 bases and J dropped 7 bases, with 16 bases sitting between them. Germline-derived CDR1 and CDR2 are SEHNR and FQNEAQ (reference sequence). In nucleotides, the CDR3 is TGTGCCAGCATGGGTGGGCCCGGAGGTGAAAAACTGTTTTTT. This translates into CASMGGPGGEKLFF.

The J gene is TRBJ2-7, the V gene TRBV18; D not certain. The V and J ends lost 2 bases and 7 bases respectively, with 9 bases between them. Germline V CDR1 and CDR2: KGHSH, LQKENI. This CDR3 comprises 12 residues. For the CDR3, the DNA is TGTGCCAGCTCACCAATGAAGGCAGAGCAGTACTTC. It is translated as CASSPMKAEQYF.

The chain joins TRBV5-6 to TRBJ1-1; D remains ambiguous. The CDR3 has 12 residues. Germline V gene lookup returns CDR1 SGHDT and CDR2 YYEEEE. V was clipped by 0 bases and J by 6 bases, with 6 bases between them. The CDR3 spells CASSLGGPEAFF. The CDR3 DNA reads as TGTGCCAGCAGCTTGGGAGGGCCTGAAGCTTTCTTT.

The chain carries TRBV24-1 and TRBJ1-2; TRBD1 matches 7 bases. The V gene's germline CDR1 is KGHDR and CDR2 SFDVKD. Germline trimming cut 3 bases from V and 8 bases from J; bases unmatched to any gene: 17. CDR3 length: 17 amino acids. The CDR3 sequence: CATSDPQGDRSYGGYTF. The DNA for the CDR3 is TGTGCCACCAGTGATCCCCAGGGGGACAGAAGTTACGGAGGCTACACCTTC.

V is TRBV11-2 and J is TRBJ2-7, with TRBD1 matching 7 bases. V dropped 2 bases and J dropped 3; count of bases not matched to a gene: 7. The CDR3 consists of 15 residues. CDR1 is SGHAT, CDR2 FQNNGV, per germline. The DNA of the CDR3 is TGTGCCAGCAGCTTAACCTGGGGACAGTTCTACGAGCAGTACGTC. Translating it yields CASSLTWGQFYEQYV.

The CDR3 loop reads CASSPRPPGAPSISYTF. For the CDR3, the DNA is TGTGCCAGTAGTCCAAGGCCCCCAGGGGCCCCTAGTATTAGCTACACCTTC. The chain uses TRBV19 and TRBJ1-2; a weak D match, TRBD1 (6 bases). This CDR3 has 17 amino acids. V shed 5 bases and J shed 9 bases, with 28 bases lying between them. CDR1 and CDR2 from the germline V gene are LNHDA and SQIVND (reference sequence).

This chain uses TRBV3-1 (or the pseudogene TRBV3-2) with TRBJ1-6; D is ambiguous. This CDR3 has 14 amino acids. Between the trimmed V and J ends, which lost 2 bases and 7 bases, there was a span of 9 bases. CDR1 LGHDT and CDR2 YNNKEL come from the germline V gene (reference sequence). The CDR3 spells CASSQRRANSPLHF. The CDR3 DNA is TGTGCCAGCAGCCAAAGACGGGCAAATTCACCCCTCCACTTT.

The gene calls are TRBV4-2 and TRBJ2-7; no clear D gene. CDR1 LGHNA and CDR2 YNFKEQ come from the germline V gene. V lost 1 base and J 4 bases, leaving 8 bases between the germline ends. This CDR3 is 13 amino acids long. This chain's CDR3 is CASSQGGSYEQYF. In nucleotides, the CDR3 is TGTGCCAGCAGCCAAGGGGGTAGTTACGAGCAGTACTTC.

V and J are TRBV20-1 and TRBJ1-1; D call uncertain. This CDR3 spans 11 amino acids. Germline CDR1 and CDR2: DFQATT and SNEGSKA (reference sequence). V lost 8 bases and J lost 6, with 13 bases in between. The CDR3 nucleotides are TGCAGTAAGCTTATGGCCCCTGAAGCTTTCTTT. It codes for CSKLMAPEAFF.

The chain links TRBV19 to TRBJ1-3, with 7 bases fitting TRBD1. From germline, CDR1 is LNHDA and CDR2 SQIVND (reference sequence). The CDR3 sequence is 15 residues long. V lost 7 bases, J lost 1 base, and 7 bases stayed unmatched. The CDR3 loop is CASNPRQGSGNTIYF. The DNA of the CDR3 is TGTGCCAGTAACCCAAGACAGGGATCTGGAAACACCATATATTTT. The variable domain in full, completed from reference TRBV19 and TRBJ1-3, reads DGGITQSPKYLFRKEGQNVTLSCEQNLNHDAMYWYRQDPGQGLRLIYYSQIVNDFQKGDIAEGYSVSREKKESFPLTVTSAQKNPTAFYLCASNPRQGSGNTIYFGEGSWLTVV.

This rearrangement joins TRBV28 to TRBJ1-1; the D is unclear. The V and J ends lost 3 bases and 3 bases respectively, with 8 bases between them. The germline V gene has CDR1 MDHEN and CDR2 SYDVKM. The CDR3 runs to 13 residues. CDR3 in amino acids: CASSFEGHTEAFF. In DNA, the CDR3 is TGTGCCAGCAGTTTCGAGGGCCACACTGAAGCTTTCTTT.

The chain combines TRBV20-1 with TRBJ2-5; no definite D call. With 3 bases removed from V and 3 bases from J, the gap between germline ends came to 17 bases. Germline V gene lookup returns CDR1 DFQATT and CDR2 SNEGSKA (reference sequence). The CDR3 has 15 amino acids. The CDR3: CSASAVASTKETQYF. The CDR3 DNA reads as TGCAGTGCTAGTGCAGTGGCGTCCACGAAAGAGACCCAGTACTTC.

The chain combines TRBV3-1 (or the pseudogene TRBV3-2) with TRBJ1-6; tentative D call: TRBD1 (5 bases). Germline values: CDR1 LGHDT, CDR2 YNNKEL (reference sequence). Trimming removed 2 bases from V and 10 bases from J, with 12 bases in between. This CDR3 region has 14 residues. The CDR3 sequence is CASSQQTVASPLHF. The CDR3 bases are TGTGCCAGCAGCCAACAGACAGTAGCGTCACCCCTCCACTTT.

This clone was recorded only once. This chain joins TRBV18 and TRBJ2-1; weak D call: TRBD2 (6 bases). The CDR3 is 15 amino acids. Trimming removed 5 bases at V and 4 bases at J, with 15 bases between. Germline CDR1 is KGHSH and CDR2 is LQKENI. The CDR3 spells CASSARDSRYNEQFF. The CDR3 DNA is TGTGCCAGCTCAGCCCGGGACTCCCGGTACAATGAGCAGTTCTTC.

J is TRBJ1-5 and V is TRBV10-3, with a possible D match to TRBD1 (6 bases). Germline CDR1 ENHRY, CDR2 SYGVKD. Trimming stripped 2 bases from V and 7 bases from J, with 12 bases between. The CDR3 is 14 residues long. This CDR3 reads CAISEQGSGQPQHF. The CDR3 DNA is TGTGCCATCAGTGAGCAGGGGAGCGGCCAGCCCCAGCATTTT.

This chain joins TRBV18 and TRBJ1-5; D may be TRBD1 (5 bases). Germline values: CDR1 KGHSH, CDR2 LQKENI. The CDR3 runs 15 residues. Between the trimmed V and J ends, which lost 3 bases and 0 bases, there was a span of 9 bases. The CDR3 protein is CASSPGGDSNQPQHF. In DNA form, the CDR3 reads TGTGCCAGCTCACCCGGGGGGGATAGCAATCAGCCCCAGCATTTT.